Sequencing of this TCR beta chain was carried out in a study of identical twins. All donors were healthy, and all were Caucasian. A remark on this clonotype: Its matching antigen is unknown.

Study-level findings and limits: In beta out-of-frame sequences, the excess sharing between twins was weaker. An excess of low generation probability was shown by twin-shared out-of-frame alpha sequences. Invariant populations such as MAIT and iNKT cells could partly muddle zero-insertion analyses.

The CDR3 sequence is 15 residues long. Germline values: CDR1 DFQATT, CDR2 SNEGSKA (reference sequence). The V and J ends lost 1 base and 2 bases, in that order; junction bases with no gene match: 4. TCRdb re-analysed the 5' RACE reads in MiXCR, keeping a single row per CDR3 protein. The sample contains 1.5 million to 2 million distinct CDR3 sequences, roughly 35% of which appear only once. The sequence came from a newborn girl in good health. Sequencing was done on a sample of cord blood. V is TRBV20-1 and J is TRBJ2-7; 11 bases align to TRBD2. In DNA form, the CDR3 reads TGCAGTGCTAGAGTGACTAGCGGGACAACCTACGAGCAGTACTTC. This gives the protein CSARVTSGTTYEQYF.